This T cell receptor (beta chain) was recorded in a study of regulatory T cells in long-lasting Graves disease. Specified time point: persistent/refractory GD, antithyroid drugs over 5 years with positive TRAb. Extracted PBMC RNA gave rise to the TCR library. The authors built TCR beta libraries using iRepertoire HTBI primers and Arm-PCR of CDR3 regions. TCRdb recomputed calls from the multiplex PCR reads with MiXCR, one row per CDR3 protein. Of roughly 430,000 distinct CDR3 sequences listed, about 21% were seen once; the top ten hold around 15%. This CDR3 region has 15 residues. The junction had 3 bases not matched to a gene; V was cut back by 0 bases and J by 3 bases. The V gene's germline CDR1 is DFQATT and CDR2 SNEGSKA (reference sequence). This clonotype showed up just a few times.

This chain connects TRBV20-1 to TRBJ2-5, with 11 bases matching TRBD2. This sequence was found in a female donor with Graves disease. The specimen was peripheral blood mononuclear cells (PBMCs), collected when the disease was refractory, from a patient treated with antithyroid drugs. This chain's CDR3 is CSARDGTSGEETQYF. The DNA of the CDR3 is TGCAGTGCTAGAGATGGGACTAGCGGCGAAGAGACCCAGTACTTC.